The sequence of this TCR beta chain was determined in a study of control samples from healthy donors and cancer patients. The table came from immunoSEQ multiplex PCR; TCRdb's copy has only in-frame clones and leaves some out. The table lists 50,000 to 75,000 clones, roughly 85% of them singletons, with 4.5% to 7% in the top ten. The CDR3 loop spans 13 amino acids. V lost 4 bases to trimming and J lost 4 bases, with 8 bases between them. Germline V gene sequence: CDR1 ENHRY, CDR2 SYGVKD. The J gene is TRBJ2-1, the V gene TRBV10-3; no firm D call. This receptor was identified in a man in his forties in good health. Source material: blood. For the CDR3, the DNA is TGTGCCATCAGTGTTGTCCTTTACAATGAGCAGTTCTTC. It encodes CAISVVLYNEQFF.